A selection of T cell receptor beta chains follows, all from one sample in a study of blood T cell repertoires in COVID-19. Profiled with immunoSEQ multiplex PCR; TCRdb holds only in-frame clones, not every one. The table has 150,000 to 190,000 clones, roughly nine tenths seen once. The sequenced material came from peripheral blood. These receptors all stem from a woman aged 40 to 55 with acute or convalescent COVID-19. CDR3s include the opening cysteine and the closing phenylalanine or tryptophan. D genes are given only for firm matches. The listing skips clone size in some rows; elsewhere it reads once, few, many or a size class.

CDR3 protein: CASSLRQSGQPQHF
CDR3 DNA: TGTGCCAGCAGTTTAAGACAATCCGGACAGCCCCAGCATTTT
J gene: TRBJ1-5
D gene: -
clone size: -
V gene: TRBV27

CDR3 protein: CASSLVPSGNSGANVLTF
CDR3 DNA: TGTGCCAGCAGCTTAGTTCCTAGCGGGAACTCTGGGGCCAACGTCCTGACTTTC
J gene: TRBJ2-6
D gene: TRBD2
clone size: -
V gene: TRBV7-2

CDR3 protein: CASSLFSDSYNEQFF
CDR3 DNA: TGCGCCAGCAGCTTGTTCTCAGATTCCTACAATGAGCAGTTCTTC
J gene: TRBJ2-1
D gene: -
clone size: -
V gene: TRBV5-1

CDR3 protein: CASSPSYNEQFF
CDR3 DNA: TGTGCCAGCAGCCCGTCTTACAATGAGCAGTTCTTC
J gene: TRBJ2-1
D gene: -
clone size: -
V gene: TRBV14

CDR3 protein: CASRHYAGELFF
CDR3 DNA: TGCGCCAGCAGGCACTATGCCGGGGAGCTGTTTTTT
J gene: TRBJ2-2
D gene: -
clone size: -
V gene: TRBV4-1

CDR3 protein: CAWSRDSYNEQFF
CDR3 DNA: TGTGCCTGGAGTCGGGACAGCTACAATGAGCAGTTCTTC
J gene: TRBJ2-1
D gene: TRBD1
clone size: -
V gene: TRBV30

CDR3 protein: CASSLRYEQYF
CDR3 DNA: TGTGCCAGCAGCCTTCGCTACGAGCAGTACTTC
J gene: TRBJ2-7
D gene: -
clone size: few
V gene: TRBV7-2

CDR3 protein: CSVGQLNTGELFF
CDR3 DNA: TGCAGCGTGGGACAGCTGAACACCGGGGAGCTGTTTTTT
J gene: TRBJ2-2
D gene: TRBD1
clone size: -
V gene: TRBV29-1

CDR3 protein: CSASMGLNSPLHF
CDR3 DNA: TGCAGTGCTAGTATGGGGCTAAATTCACCCCTCCACTTT
J gene: TRBJ1-6
D gene: -
clone size: -
V gene: TRBV20-1

CDR3 protein: CASSSQQGPDTGELFF
CDR3 DNA: TGTGCCAGCAGCTCACAACAGGGGCCGGACACCGGGGAGCTGTTTTTT
J gene: TRBJ2-2
D gene: TRBD1
clone size: -
V gene: TRBV7-8

CDR3 protein: CASSAYHRQGVTYEQYF
CDR3 DNA: TGTGCCAGCAGCGCGTACCACCGACAGGGGGTTACCTACGAGCAGTACTTC
J gene: TRBJ2-7
D gene: TRBD1
clone size: -
V gene: TRBV7-9

CDR3 protein: CAISDTGTDRNREQFF
CDR3 DNA: TGTGCCATCAGTGATACCGGGACAGATAGAAACAGGGAGCAGTTCTTC
J gene: TRBJ2-1
D gene: TRBD1
clone size: -
V gene: TRBV10-3

CDR3 protein: CASSPRTSTDTQYF
CDR3 DNA: TGTGCCAGCAGCCCCCGGACTAGCACAGATACGCAGTATTTT
J gene: TRBJ2-3
D gene: -
clone size: -
V gene: TRBV11-2

CDR3 protein: CASSPRQGTTEAFF
CDR3 DNA: TGTGCCAGTAGTCCCCGACAGGGCACTACTGAAGCTTTCTTT
J gene: TRBJ1-1
D gene: TRBD1
clone size: once
V gene: TRBV19

CDR3 protein: CASSPGQGNWPPGELFF
CDR3 DNA: TGTGCCAGCAGCCCGGGACAGGGCAATTGGCCTCCCGGGGAGCTGTTTTTT
J gene: TRBJ2-2
D gene: TRBD1
clone size: -
V gene: TRBV5-4

CDR3 protein: CAWSVPLPLSGNEQFF
CDR3 DNA: TGTGCCTGGAGTGTACCCCTCCCTCTATCCGGCAATGAGCAGTTCTTC
J gene: TRBJ2-1
D gene: -
clone size: -
V gene: TRBV30

CDR3 protein: CASTPGWGEQFF
CDR3 DNA: TGTGCCAGCACTCCAGGGTGGGGTGAGCAGTTCTTC
J gene: TRBJ2-1
D gene: -
clone size: -
V gene: TRBV6-5

CDR3 protein: CAWSVPGGGEAFF
CDR3 DNA: TGTGCCTGGAGTGTACCAGGGGGTGGAGAAGCTTTCTTT
J gene: TRBJ1-1
D gene: TRBD1
clone size: -
V gene: TRBV30

CDR3 protein: CASSLGTSGDTDTQYF
CDR3 DNA: TGTGCCAGCAGCTTAGGAACTAGCGGGGACACAGATACGCAGTATTTT
J gene: TRBJ2-3
D gene: TRBD2
clone size: -
V gene: TRBV5-8

CDR3 protein: CASSSEGRGPRQPQHF
CDR3 DNA: TGTGCCAGCAGCTCCGAGGGTCGAGGGCCCCGTCAGCCCCAGCATTTT
J gene: TRBJ1-5
D gene: -
clone size: -
V gene: TRBV7-7

CDR3 protein: CASSAGLAMDNEQFF
CDR3 DNA: TGTGCCAGCAGCGCGGGACTAGCGATGGACAATGAGCAGTTCTTC
J gene: TRBJ2-1
D gene: TRBD2
clone size: -
V gene: TRBV9

CDR3 protein: CASSFDREETQYF
CDR3 DNA: TGTGCCAGCAGTTTTGACAGGGAGGAGACCCAGTACTTC
J gene: TRBJ2-5
D gene: TRBD1
clone size: -
V gene: TRBV12-3/TRBV12-4

CDR3 protein: CASNRLGTGDQETQYF
CDR3 DNA: TGTGCCAGCAACAGATTAGGGACAGGGGACCAAGAGACCCAGTACTTC
J gene: TRBJ2-5
D gene: TRBD1
clone size: -
V gene: TRBV3-1/TRBV3-2

CDR3 protein: CASSIRASGESYNEQFF
CDR3 DNA: TGTGCCAGTAGTATAAGGGCTAGCGGCGAATCCTACAATGAGCAGTTCTTC
J gene: TRBJ2-1
D gene: TRBD2
clone size: -
V gene: TRBV19

CDR3 protein: CAWSLMSTEAFF
CDR3 DNA: TGTGCCTGGAGTTTAATGAGCACTGAAGCTTTCTTT
J gene: TRBJ1-1
D gene: -
clone size: -
V gene: TRBV30

CDR3 protein: CASSRYGTGGTEAFF
CDR3 DNA: TGTGCCAGCAGCCGCTATGGGACAGGGGGGACTGAAGCTTTCTTT
J gene: TRBJ1-1
D gene: TRBD1
clone size: -
V gene: TRBV3-1/TRBV3-2

CDR3 protein: CASSPLAGGSSYEQYF
CDR3 DNA: TGTGCCAGCAGTCCTCTAGCGGGAGGGAGCTCCTACGAGCAGTACTTC
J gene: TRBJ2-7
D gene: TRBD2
clone size: -
V gene: TRBV9

CDR3 protein: CASSGETGIGADYNEQFF
CDR3 DNA: TGTGCCAGTAGTGGGGAGACAGGGATTGGCGCGGACTACAATGAGCAGTTCTTC
J gene: TRBJ2-1
D gene: TRBD1
clone size: -
V gene: TRBV19

CDR3 protein: CASSFWADNEQFF
CDR3 DNA: TGTGCCAGCAGCTTTTGGGCTGACAATGAGCAGTTCTTC
J gene: TRBJ2-1
D gene: -
clone size: -
V gene: TRBV5-5

CDR3 protein: CASMGQRTGELFF
CDR3 DNA: TGTGCCAGCATGGGGCAGCGCACCGGGGAGCTGTTTTTT
J gene: TRBJ2-2
D gene: -
clone size: -
V gene: TRBV12-3/TRBV12-4

CDR3 protein: CAISSGNEQFF
CDR3 DNA: TGTGCCATCAGCAGCGGAAATGAGCAGTTCTTC
J gene: TRBJ2-1
D gene: -
clone size: few
V gene: TRBV10-3

CDR3 protein: CSVVIYAGTDTQYF
CDR3 DNA: TGCAGCGTTGTCATCTATGCGGGCACAGATACGCAGTATTTT
J gene: TRBJ2-3
D gene: -
clone size: -
V gene: TRBV29-1

CDR3 protein: CASSQVIAGGYNEQFF
CDR3 DNA: TGTGCCAGCAGCCAAGTTATAGCGGGGGGTTACAATGAGCAGTTCTTC
J gene: TRBJ2-1
D gene: TRBD2
clone size: -
V gene: TRBV14

CDR3 protein: CASLLADYTDTQYF
CDR3 DNA: TGTGCCAGCCTACTAGCGGACTACACAGATACGCAGTATTTT
J gene: TRBJ2-3
D gene: TRBD2
clone size: -
V gene: TRBV6-5

CDR3 protein: CASGLGQTSYNEQFF
CDR3 DNA: TGTGCTAGTGGCCTGGGACAGACCTCCTACAATGAGCAGTTCTTC
J gene: TRBJ2-1
D gene: TRBD1
clone size: -
V gene: TRBV12-5

CDR3 protein: CATSDLGGEPQHF
CDR3 DNA: TGTGCCACCAGTGATTTAGGGGGAGAGCCCCAGCATTTT
J gene: TRBJ1-5
D gene: -
clone size: -
V gene: TRBV24-1

CDR3 protein: CASSTGQGSNEKLFF
CDR3 DNA: TGTGCCAGCAGCACCGGACAGGGGAGTAATGAAAAACTGTTTTTT
J gene: TRBJ1-4
D gene: TRBD1
clone size: -
V gene: TRBV7-9

CDR3 protein: CASSSNSRETQYF
CDR3 DNA: TGCGCCAGCAGCTCGAATAGCCGAGAGACCCAGTACTTC
J gene: TRBJ2-5
D gene: -
clone size: -
V gene: TRBV5-1

CDR3 protein: CATSRVQGALFGYTF
CDR3 DNA: TGTGCCACCAGCAGAGTACAGGGGGCGTTGTTCGGCTACACCTTC
J gene: TRBJ1-2
D gene: TRBD1
clone size: -
V gene: TRBV15

CDR3 protein: CASSQEGQGGIQPQHF
CDR3 DNA: TGTGCCAGCAGCCAAGAGGGACAGGGAGGTATTCAGCCCCAGCATTTT
J gene: TRBJ1-5
D gene: TRBD1
clone size: -
V gene: TRBV4-2

CDR3 protein: CASSDGTGGTDTQYF
CDR3 DNA: TGTGCCAGCAGTGACGGGACAGGGGGCACAGATACGCAGTATTTT
J gene: TRBJ2-3
D gene: TRBD1
clone size: -
V gene: TRBV6-4

CDR3 protein: CASSHAAGKGQETQYF
CDR3 DNA: TGTGCCAGCAGCCATGCCGCGGGGAAGGGACAAGAGACCCAGTACTTC
J gene: TRBJ2-5
D gene: -
clone size: -
V gene: TRBV14

CDR3 protein: CATSRWTSGTGPDTQYF
CDR3 DNA: TGTGCCACCAGCAGATGGACTAGCGGGACTGGGCCAGATACGCAGTATTTT
J gene: TRBJ2-3
D gene: TRBD2
clone size: -
V gene: TRBV15

CDR3 protein: CASSPSLAGYRYEQYF
CDR3 DNA: TGTGCCAGCTCACCATCACTAGCGGGATATAGGTACGAGCAGTACTTC
J gene: TRBJ2-7
D gene: TRBD2
clone size: -
V gene: TRBV18

CDR3 protein: CASSRGGPLNSPLHF
CDR3 DNA: TGTGCCAGCAGTCGCGGGGGTCCCCTGAATTCACCCCTCCACTTT
J gene: TRBJ1-6
D gene: -
clone size: -
V gene: TRBV6-5

CDR3 protein: CASSELLTGFAGAFF
CDR3 DNA: TGTGCCAGCAGTGAACTCCTTACAGGGTTCGCGGGAGCTTTCTTT
J gene: TRBJ1-1
D gene: -
clone size: -
V gene: TRBV6-1

CDR3 protein: CASSPGTNYPYQETQYF
CDR3 DNA: TGTGCCAGCAGCCCTGGGACAAACTATCCGTACCAAGAGACCCAGTACTTC
J gene: TRBJ2-5
D gene: -
clone size: -
V gene: TRBV11-3

CDR3 protein: CASSPGGKNTEAFF
CDR3 DNA: TGTGCCAGCAGCCCAGGAGGTAAAAACACTGAAGCTTTCTTT
J gene: TRBJ1-1
D gene: -
clone size: -
V gene: TRBV6-5

CDR3 protein: CASSPRAGVGEKLFF
CDR3 DNA: TGTGCCAGCAGCCCTAGAGCGGGGGTGGGTGAAAAACTGTTTTTT
J gene: TRBJ1-4
D gene: -
clone size: -
V gene: TRBV7-2

CDR3 protein: CASGGANEQFF
CDR3 DNA: TGTGCCAGCGGGGGGGCCAATGAGCAGTTCTTC
J gene: TRBJ2-1
D gene: -
clone size: -
V gene: TRBV21-1

CDR3 protein: CASSLGGYEQYF
CDR3 DNA: TGCGCCAGCAGCTTAGGCGGCTACGAGCAGTACTTC
J gene: TRBJ2-7
D gene: -
clone size: -
V gene: TRBV5-1

CDR3 protein: CASSDPGEISPLHF
CDR3 DNA: TGTGCCAGCAGTGATCCAGGGGAGATTTCACCCCTCCACTTT
J gene: TRBJ1-6
D gene: -
clone size: few
V gene: TRBV25-1

CDR3 protein: CASSEIIGGWTGATYEQYF
CDR3 DNA: TGTGCCAGCAGTGAAATCATCGGTGGTTGGACAGGGGCAACCTACGAGCAGTACTTC
J gene: TRBJ2-7
D gene: TRBD1
clone size: few
V gene: TRBV6-1

CDR3 protein: CASSEGGAYEQFF
CDR3 DNA: TGTGCCAGCTCGGAGGGGGGGGCCTATGAGCAGTTCTTC
J gene: TRBJ2-1
D gene: -
clone size: -
V gene: TRBV7-7

CDR3 protein: CASSDSGNEAFF
CDR3 DNA: TGCGCCAGCAGTGATTCTGGCAATGAAGCTTTCTTT
J gene: TRBJ1-1
D gene: -
clone size: medium-sized
V gene: TRBV10-1

CDR3 protein: CASSIITNEKLFF
CDR3 DNA: TGTGCCAGTAGTATCATAACTAATGAAAAACTGTTTTTT
J gene: TRBJ1-4
D gene: -
clone size: once
V gene: TRBV19

CDR3 protein: CSAAGMDTIYF
CDR3 DNA: TGCAGTGCTGCCGGTATGGACACCATATATTTT
J gene: TRBJ1-3
D gene: -
clone size: once
V gene: TRBV20-1